This T cell receptor beta chain was identified during a study of T cell responses to AZD1222 COVID-19 vaccine. Whole-study results and caveats: Only a handful of AZD1222 recipients, several in all, had baseline seropositivity.

On this clone: Its antigen remains unidentified.

Clones were sequenced by immunoSEQ multiplex PCR, and TCRdb holds only the in-frame ones, with some missing. The table shows some 150,000 clones, with more than 90% occurring only once. Germline CDR1 SGHAT, CDR2 FQNNGV. This CDR3 region has 13 residues. Trimming removed 1 base from V and 7 bases from J, with 10 bases in between. This sequence joins TRBV11-2 and TRBJ1-2, with no clear D. Sample: peripheral blood, taken 28 days after the second AZD1222 dose. This clonotype originated in an adult who received the AZD1222 COVID-19 vaccine. The CDR3 sequence: CASSLAGVGGYTF. The CDR3 nucleotides are TGTGCCAGCAGCTTAGCAGGCGTCGGTGGCTACACCTTC.